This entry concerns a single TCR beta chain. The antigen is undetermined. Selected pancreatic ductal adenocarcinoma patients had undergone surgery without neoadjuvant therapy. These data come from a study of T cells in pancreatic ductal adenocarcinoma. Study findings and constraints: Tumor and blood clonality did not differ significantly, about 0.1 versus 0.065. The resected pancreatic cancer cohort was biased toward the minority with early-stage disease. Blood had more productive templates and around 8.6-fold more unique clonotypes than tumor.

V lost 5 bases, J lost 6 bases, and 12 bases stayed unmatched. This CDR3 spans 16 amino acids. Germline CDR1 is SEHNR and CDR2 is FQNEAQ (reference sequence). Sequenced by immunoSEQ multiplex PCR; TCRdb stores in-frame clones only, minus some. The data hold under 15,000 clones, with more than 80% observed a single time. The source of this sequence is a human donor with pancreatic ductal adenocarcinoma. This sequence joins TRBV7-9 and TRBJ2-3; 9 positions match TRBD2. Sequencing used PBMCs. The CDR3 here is CASSPRGLAVSDTQYF. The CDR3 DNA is TGTGCCAGCAGCCCCCGGGGACTAGCTGTTTCGGATACGCAGTATTTT.